This entry lists 12 T cell receptor beta chains sequenced from one sample in a study of CD8 T cells in ankylosing spondylitis. Study conclusions and caveats: Characteristic of ankylosing spondylitis blood, it appeared, was a TCR beta motif comprising several highly homologous variants.

TCRdb ran MiXCR on the 5' RACE reads and lists one entry per CDR3 protein. This sample yields 100,000 or so distinct CDR3 sequences, of which roughly 8.5% are seen a single time; 30% to 35% belongs to the top ten. Which antigens these TCRs recognize remains unknown. The specimen sequenced was blood, either unsorted or a sorted T cell fraction (not recorded which). Source of these receptors: a male donor with ankylosing spondylitis.

The genes are TRBV13 and TRBJ2-7; 9 positions match TRBD1. Looked up from germline, CDR1 is PRHDT and CDR2 is FYEKMQ (reference sequence). The CDR3 loop spans 15 amino acids. The V and J ends lost 5 bases and 2 bases, in that order; junction bases with no gene match: 7. The CDR3 is CASSRGGQGPYEQYF. CDR3 nucleotides: TGTGCCAGCAGCAGAGGGGGACAGGGACCCTACGAGCAGTACTTC. The entire variable domain, with the rest obtained from reference TRBV13 and TRBJ2-7, is as follows: AAGVIQSPRHLIKEKRETATLKCYPIPRHDTVYWYQQGPGQDPQFLISFYEKMQSDKGSIPDRFSAQQFSDYHSELNMSSLELGDSALYFCASSRGGQGPYEQYFGPGTRLTVT.

In its sample, this clonotype was seen a few times. This chain connects TRBV15 to TRBJ2-3, with a weak D call TRBD2 (5 bases). The CDR3 loop spans 14 amino acids. V was shortened by 8 bases and J by 1 base, with 13 bases between the two germline ends. Per the germline V gene, CDR1 is LNHNV and CDR2 is YYDKDF (reference sequence). CDR3 nucleotide sequence: TGTGCCACCGACGTCCGGGATGGCACAGATACGCAGTATTTT. Its translation: CATDVRDGTDTQYF.

The chain recombines TRBV10-3 with TRBJ2-1; no firm D call. The CDR3 spans 16 residues. V lost 4 bases to trimming and J lost 0 bases, with 13 bases between them. Germline V gene data show CDR1 as ENHRY and CDR2 as SYGVKD. In DNA form, the CDR3 reads TGTGCCATCAGTGTGGTTGGAGAGGTCTCCTACAATGAGCAGTTCTTC. It encodes CAISVVGEVSYNEQFF.

V usage is TRBV12-3 or TRBV12-4 and J usage is TRBJ1-5; 8 bases are a match to TRBD1. With 6 bases clipped from V and 3 bases from J, the junction kept 10 bases outside the gene matches. This CDR3 contains 16 residues. The CDR3 is CASRPGQGEVNQPQHF. CDR3 bases: TGTGCCAGCAGGCCCGGACAGGGAGAAGTCAATCAGCCCCAGCATTTT.

A few counts support this clonotype. The gene calls are TRBV7-8 and TRBJ2-7; D remains ambiguous. This CDR3 has 13 residues. V dropped 5 bases and J dropped 5 bases, with 13 bases sitting between them. CDR1 is SGHVS, CDR2 FQNEAQ, per germline. CDR3 coding DNA: TGTGCCAGCAGCCTTAGAGTAACAGACGAGCAGTACTTC. This gives the protein CASSLRVTDEQYF.

This clonotype was seen at least ten times. V usage is TRBV4-1 and J usage is TRBJ2-1; D gene uncertain. Trimming cost V 4 bases and J 2 bases, with 12 bases left between them. Per the germline V gene, CDR1 is MGHRA and CDR2 is YSYEKL. This CDR3 has 15 residues. The CDR3 protein is CASSPRSRTYNEQFF. The CDR3 nucleotides read TGCGCCAGCAGCCCGCGATCTAGAACCTACAATGAGCAGTTCTTC.

This clonotype came up many times. The J gene is TRBJ1-5, the V gene TRBV7-8; no definite D call. The CDR3 runs 13 residues. Germline V CDR1 and CDR2: SGHVS, FQNEAQ. V was clipped by 5 bases and J by 6 bases, with 11 bases between them. The CDR3 is CASSTDELQPQHF. CDR3 DNA sequence: TGTGCCAGCAGCACGGACGAGCTTCAGCCCCAGCATTTT.

The chain has TRBV9 and TRBJ2-1; D unresolved. Per the germline V gene, CDR1 is SGDLS and CDR2 is YYNGEE. This CDR3 has 15 amino acids. Trimming cost V 2 bases and J 5 bases, with 14 bases left between them. The CDR3 loop reads CASSVPFPRNNEQFF. The CDR3 region has the DNA TGTGCCAGCAGCGTTCCTTTCCCCAGGAACAATGAGCAGTTCTTC.

The chain links TRBV3-1 to TRBJ1-6, with TRBD1 matching over 7 bases. Trimming took 2 bases from V and 9 from J; bases not matched to a gene: 7. CDR1 and CDR2 from the germline V gene are LGHDT and YNNKEL (reference sequence). The CDR3 is 15 amino acids. CDR3 nucleotides: TGTGCCAGCAGCCAAACGCCAGGGGGAACTTCACCCCTCCACTTT. It is translated as CASSQTPGGTSPLHF.

Comment on this clonotype: One base away lies a much larger clone, so this may be a sequencing read error. CDR3 DNA sequence: TGTGCCAGCAGCCAAGAGGTAGAGGGGCCGTTAGTAGAGCAGTACTTC. It codes for CASSQEVEGPLVEQYF. The chain couples TRBV3-1 to TRBJ2-7; the D call may be TRBD1 or TRBD2 (5 bases each). Trimming took 0 bases from V and 7 from J, leaving 19 bases between them. There are 16 residues in the CDR3. CDR1 and CDR2 (germline): LGHDT, YNNKEL (reference sequence).

The chain couples TRBV7-4 to TRBJ1-5, with TRBD1 matching over 7 bases. From germline, CDR1 is SGHVT and CDR2 SQSDAQ. There are 18 residues in the CDR3. Losses at the gene ends were 2 bases for V and 5 bases for J; bases not matched to a gene: 15. This CDR3 is CASSLWVEGAKVYQPQHF. CDR3 bases: TGTGCCAGCAGCTTATGGGTGGAGGGGGCGAAGGTTTATCAGCCCCAGCATTTT.

The rearrangement uses TRBV15 and TRBJ1-2; no reliable D call. The CDR3 loop spans 14 amino acids. V was shortened by 0 bases and J by 4 bases, with 9 bases between the two germline ends. Per germline, CDR1 LNHNV and CDR2 YYDKDF (reference sequence). In nucleotides, the CDR3 is TGTGCCACCAGCAGAGACAACAGTCTCTATGGCTACACCTTC. This encodes CATSRDNSLYGYTF.